Listed here are 31 T cell receptor beta chains from one sample, sequenced in a study of cytomegalovirus exposure and HLA in healthy donors. 13 Jbeta primers and 60 Vbeta primers were used for the PCR. Using immunoSEQ multiplex PCR, the repertoire was profiled, and TCRdb retains in-frame clones only, with some absent. Of about 200,000 clones in the sample, approximately 80% were seen once. Sample: PBMCs. The receptors here all came from a woman between 25 and 40 years old in good health and CMV-seronegative.

The chain recombines TRBV7-3 with TRBJ2-6, with a tentative D call TRBD2 (7 bases). V was pared by 6 bases and J by 4 bases, with 28 bases between. The CDR3 loop spans 20 amino acids. Germline V gene sequence: CDR1 SGHTA, CDR2 FQGTGA. CDR3 loop: CASSRRLTTGRESGANVLTF. CDR3 DNA sequence: TGTGCCAGCAGTCGCCGACTTACCACAGGGAGGGAATCCGGGGCCAACGTCCTGACTTTC.

The CDR3 protein is CATSRDRGGGTGNQPQHF. CDR3 DNA: TGTGCCACCAGCAGAGATAGGGGGGGAGGGACCGGCAATCAGCCCCAGCATTTT. V is TRBV15 and J is TRBJ1-5; D perhaps matches TRBD1 (6 bases). The CDR3 covers 18 residues. Trimming pared 0 bases from V and 2 bases from J, leaving 17 bases between. Germline values: CDR1 LNHNV, CDR2 YYDKDF (reference sequence).

This clone was seen a single time. The V and J genes are TRBV7-9 and TRBJ1-1; 8 bases are shared with TRBD1. In germline, CDR1 is SEHNR, CDR2 FQNEAQ (reference sequence). V lost 3 bases to trimming and J lost 7 bases; unmatched junction nucleotides: 16. The CDR3 contains 17 residues. The CDR3 bases are TGTGCCAGCAGCTTGGCCCGGACTGCGGACAGGGCCGGTGAAGCTTTCTTT. This translates into CASSLARTADRAGEAFF.

This clone has more than one count but fewer than ten. This rearrangement joins TRBV7-3 to TRBJ2-7; possible D gene TRBD2, 6 bases. The CDR3 runs 11 residues. The ends were cut back, 6 bases at V and 7 bases at J, with 10 bases in the middle. Germline V CDR1 and CDR2: SGHTA, FQGTGA. The CDR3 DNA sequence: TGTGCCAGCAGTACCGGAGGGGAGCAGTACTTC. This gives the protein CASSTGGEQYF.

J is TRBJ1-4 and V is TRBV19; D might be TRBD1 (5 bases). Trimming took off 5 bases at V and 6 bases at J, with 13 bases between the two ends. Germline values: CDR1 LNHDA, CDR2 SQIVND (reference sequence). The CDR3 is 14 residues long. CDR3 DNA sequence: TGTGCCAGTAGTCGGGGGGACGTGGATGAAAAACTGTTTTTT. Its translation is CASSRGDVDEKLFF.

The chain carries TRBV4-1 and TRBJ1-5, with D hard to call. This CDR3 contains 19 residues. Trimming removed 0 bases from V and 1 base from J, with 19 bases in between. Germline CDR1 MGHRA, CDR2 YSYEKL. The CDR3 protein is CASSQEGPFIKRSNQPQHF. The DNA for the CDR3 is TGCGCCAGCAGCCAAGAGGGTCCCTTCATCAAGAGGAGCAATCAGCCCCAGCATTTT.

This chain joins TRBV9 and TRBJ2-1; TRBD2 aligns across 8 bases. Germline V gene lookup returns CDR1 SGDLS and CDR2 YYNGEE. The V gene end was trimmed by 1 base and the J gene end by 5 bases; junction bases not matched to a gene: 5. CDR3 size: 15 residues. The CDR3 protein is CASSVRLAGDNEQFF. CDR3 sequence (DNA): TGTGCCAGCAGCGTAAGGCTAGCGGGCGACAATGAGCAGTTCTTC.

The DNA of the CDR3 is TGCGCCAGCGGCTGGAGGGTTAGTTCCACTGAAGCTTTCTTT. Its translation: CASGWRVSSTEAFF. This sequence joins TRBV4-1 and TRBJ1-1; D ambiguous. The V gene's germline CDR1 is MGHRA and CDR2 YSYEKL. The CDR3 contains 14 residues. The V end lost 8 bases, the J end lost 4 bases, and 17 bases lay between the germline ends.

This chain connects TRBV6-5 to TRBJ2-5; D not certain. The germline CDR1 and CDR2 sequences are MNHEY and SVGAGI. The CDR3 is made up of 12 amino acids. The V end was cut by 6 bases, the J end by 11 bases, with 16 bases between. For the CDR3, the DNA is TGTGCCAGCAGCAAACCCCCCTTGGAGCAGTACTTC. Its translation is CASSKPPLEQYF.

The genes are TRBV9 and TRBJ2-7, with a weak D call TRBD2 (6 bases). V gave up 0 bases and J gave up 1 base, with 8 bases separating them. CDR1 and CDR2 (germline): SGDLS, YYNGEE. The CDR3 sequence is 14 residues long. Here the CDR3 reads CASSVGLASYEQYF. In nucleotides, the CDR3 is TGTGCCAGCAGCGTAGGTCTAGCGTCCTACGAGCAGTACTTC.

The rearrangement links TRBV7-2 to TRBJ1-1; maybe TRBD1 (6 bases). The V gene's germline CDR1 is SGHTA and CDR2 FQGNSA. The CDR3 length is 12 residues. The ends were cut back, 5 bases at V and 7 bases at J, with 11 bases in the middle. DNA of the CDR3: TGTGCCAGCAGCACCAGGGGATTTGAAGCTTTCTTT. Amino acids: CASSTRGFEAFF.

This CDR3 is CASSALPGQGIGTQYF. The CDR3 region has the DNA TGTGCCAGCAGCGCACTCCCGGGACAGGGGATTGGTACGCAGTATTTT. The chain uses TRBV7-3 and TRBJ2-3; 10 nucleotides match TRBD1. Germline loops: CDR1 SGHTA, CDR2 FQGTGA. CDR3 size: 16 residues. V gave up 5 bases and J gave up 8 bases; unmatched junction bases: 13. The full variable domain, completed using reference TRBV7-3 and TRBJ2-3, is GAGVSQTPSNKVTEKGKYVELRCDPISGHTALYWYRQSLGQGPEFLIYFQGTGAADDSGLPNDRFFAVRPEGSVSTLKIQRTERGDSAVYLCASSALPGQGIGTQYFGPGTRLTVL.

As DNA, the CDR3 is TGCGCCAGCAGCCAAGATCAAGGGGTTAACTACGAGCAGTACTTC. The encoded protein is CASSQDQGVNYEQYF. The J gene is TRBJ2-7, the V gene TRBV4-3; D perhaps matches TRBD1 (5 bases). Germline CDR1 and CDR2: LGHNA and YSLEER. Trimming cost V 0 bases and J 3 bases, with 12 bases left between them. The CDR3 totals 15 residues.

The chain employs TRBV7-9 and TRBJ2-7, with 8 bases lining up with TRBD2. The ends lost 5 bases at V and 0 bases at J; junction bases unmatched: 18. The CDR3 is 19 amino acids. Germline CDR1 SEHNR, CDR2 FQNEAQ (reference sequence). CDR3 residues: CASSLRAGARQTLSYEQYF. Written as DNA, the CDR3 is TGTGCCAGCAGCCTAAGAGCGGGGGCGCGACAGACTCTCTCCTACGAGCAGTACTTC.

The V call is TRBV4-2, the J call TRBJ2-3; 16 bases are a match to TRBD2. From germline, CDR1 is LGHNA and CDR2 YNFKEQ. V was pared by 3 bases and J by 5 bases, with 5 bases of the junction left unmatched. This CDR3 comprises 17 residues. CDR3 nucleotides: TGTGCCAGCAGCCATGGGACTAGCGGGAGGGCGTTAGATACGCAGTATTTT. Amino acids: CASSHGTSGRALDTQYF.

This chain links TRBV11-3 with TRBJ2-7; unclear D gene. V was cut by 8 bases and J by 7 bases, with 18 bases left in between. The CDR3 loop spans 13 amino acids. Looked up from germline, CDR1 is SGHNT and CDR2 is YENEEA. The CDR3 coding sequence is TGTGCCAGCTCGAGTGGGCCAGGCCGGGAGCAGTACTTC. Protein sequence: CASSSGPGREQYF. The variable domain in full, completed from reference TRBV11-3 and TRBJ2-7, reads EAGVVQSPRYKIIEKKQPVAFWCNPISGHNTLYWYLQNLGQGPELLIRYENEEAVDDSQLPKDRFSAERLKGVDSTLKIQPAELGDSAVYLCASSSGPGREQYFGPGTRLTVT.

V gene TRBV6-5 combines with J gene TRBJ2-5; D uncertain. CDR3 size: 13 residues. The germline V gene encodes CDR1 MNHEY and CDR2 SVGAGI. Trimming took off 2 bases at V and 2 bases at J, with 6 bases between the two ends. Written as DNA, the CDR3 is TGTGCCAGCAGTTACCCTAATCAAGAGACCCAGTACTTC. Protein sequence: CASSYPNQETQYF.

The chain links TRBV25-1 to TRBJ2-7; possibly TRBD2 for D (7 bases). V was pared by 6 bases and J by 7 bases, with 22 bases between. The CDR3 sequence is 15 residues long. Germline loops: CDR1 MGHDK, CDR2 SYGVNS. The CDR3 loop is CASRDRAGASGEQYF. As DNA, the CDR3 is TGTGCCAGCAGAGATAGGGCGGGGGCTTCGGGAGAGCAGTACTTC.

The chain uses TRBV13 and TRBJ1-6, with TRBD1 identical over 11 bases. CDR3 length: 21 amino acids. Germline assignment: CDR1 PRHDT and CDR2 FYEKMQ (reference sequence). Germline trimming cut 3 bases from V and 1 base from J; bases unmatched to any gene: 14. CDR3 protein: CASSFIRGTGGMSSYNSPLHF. CDR3 bases: TGTGCCAGCAGCTTCATAAGAGGGACAGGGGGAATGTCTTCCTATAATTCACCCCTCCACTTT.

The chain couples TRBV18 to TRBJ1-3, with no clear D. V shed 2 bases and J shed 3 bases, with 14 bases lying between them. The CDR3 spans 16 residues. CDR1 is KGHSH, CDR2 LQKENI, per germline. CDR3 sequence reads: CASSPSPGSLGNTIYF. The CDR3 DNA reads as TGTGCCAGCTCACCATCTCCAGGAAGTCTTGGAAACACCATATATTTT.

The chain links TRBV4-2 to TRBJ2-3; D perhaps matches TRBD1 (5 bases). Germline CDR1 LGHNA, CDR2 YNFKEQ. The CDR3 totals 16 residues. The V end lost 3 bases, the J end lost 4 bases, and 17 bases lay between the germline ends. The CDR3 DNA sequence: TGTGCCAGCAGCCAGCCTAGTGGGGCCCTCCCAGATACGCAGTATTTT. Protein sequence: CASSQPSGALPDTQYF.

The chain combines TRBV7-2 with TRBJ2-1; a possible D gene is TRBD2 (6 bases). This CDR3 has 15 amino acids. V was pared by 5 bases and J by 5 bases, with 16 bases between. Germline CDR1 reads SGHTA; CDR2 reads FQGNSA. This CDR3 is CASSRAAGSHNEQFF. For the CDR3, the DNA is TGTGCCAGCAGCCGGGCCGCGGGGTCCCACAATGAGCAGTTCTTC.

V gene TRBV13 combines with J gene TRBJ2-5; the match to TRBD2 covers 8 bases. The CDR3 is 15 residues long. CDR1 is PRHDT, CDR2 FYEKMQ, per germline (reference sequence). The trim removed 1 base at V and 4 bases at J, leaving 5 bases unmatched. In DNA form, the CDR3 reads TGTGCCAGCAGCTTAGTGGCGGGAGGTTTAGAGACCCAGTACTTC. It encodes CASSLVAGGLETQYF.

CDR3 sequence: CASGPPDRGRGYTF. CDR3 coding DNA: TGTGCTAGTGGCCCACCGGACAGGGGAAGGGGCTACACCTTC. This sequence joins TRBV12-5 and TRBJ1-2, with 9 bases that match TRBD1. The germline gives CDR1 LGHNT, CDR2 FRNRAP. Trimming at V came to 6 bases and at J to 8 bases, leaving 10 bases not matched to a gene. CDR3 length equals 14 residues.

This clone was recorded once. J is TRBJ1-5 and V is TRBV15; D not certain. The length of the CDR3 is 15 residues. From germline, CDR1 is LNHNV and CDR2 YYDKDF (reference sequence). V lost 0 bases to trimming and J lost 5 bases, with 11 bases between them. The CDR3 bases are TGTGCCACCAGCAGAGATTCACAGAGGGATCAGCCCCAGCATTTT. It is translated as CATSRDSQRDQPQHF.

The CDR3 coding sequence is TGTGCCAGCAGCTTGAATCGGCGGGGGGGACACGCGACCTACAATGAGCAGTTCTTC. Translated: CASSLNRRGGHATYNEQFF. The genes are TRBV5-6 and TRBJ2-1; 9 bases map to TRBD2. Germline loops: CDR1 SGHDT, CDR2 YYEEEE. The CDR3 is 19 amino acids. Trimming took 1 base from V and 2 from J; bases not matched to a gene: 13.

The chain combines TRBV11-2 with TRBJ1-2; D uncertain. CDR1 SGHAT and CDR2 FQNNGV come from the germline V gene. The CDR3 length is 15 residues. Between the trimmed V and J ends, which lost 3 bases and 4 bases, there was a span of 15 bases. CDR3 loop: CASSFGAEVLYGYTF. CDR3 bases: TGTGCCAGCAGCTTTGGAGCAGAGGTACTCTATGGCTACACCTTC.

This chain joins TRBV18 and TRBJ2-7, with D tentatively TRBD1 (6 bases). Trimming shortened V by 5 bases and J by 3 bases, and 17 bases separated the two germline ends. The length of the CDR3 is 15 residues. CDR1 is KGHSH and CDR2 is LQKENI in the germline V gene. CDR3 residues: CASSEHVDSSYEQYF. The DNA for the CDR3 is TGTGCCAGCTCAGAACACGTGGACAGTAGCTACGAGCAGTACTTC.

This clone was seen only a few times. This chain joins TRBV2 and TRBJ1-2, with D tentatively TRBD1 (5 bases). CDR1 and CDR2 (germline): SNHLY, FYNNEI. The CDR3 runs 12 residues. Between the trimmed V and J ends, which lost 3 bases and 6 bases, there was a span of 8 bases. This CDR3 reads CASSDGGDGYTF. Here the CDR3 DNA reads TGTGCCAGCAGTGATGGGGGGGATGGCTACACCTTC.

CDR3 sequence reads: CASSRRQGPSGANVLTF. The CDR3 bases are TGTGCCAGCAGCCGGCGACAGGGCCCCTCTGGGGCCAACGTCCTGACTTTC. V and J are TRBV9 and TRBJ2-6; 7 positions agree with TRBD1. In germline, CDR1 is SGDLS, CDR2 YYNGEE. J lost 0 bases, V lost 4 bases, and 7 bases had no gene match. CDR3 length equals 17 residues.

This clone occurred once. The chain is built from TRBV5-1 and TRBJ2-3; 8 nucleotides line up with TRBD1. V lost 0 bases to trimming and J lost 1 base; unmatched junction nucleotides: 1. The CDR3 is made up of 15 amino acids. Per the germline V gene, CDR1 is SGHRS and CDR2 is YFSETQ. This CDR3 reads CASSLGGQGTDTQYF. The CDR3 DNA sequence: TGCGCCAGCAGCTTGGGGGGACAGGGCACAGATACGCAGTATTTT.